Listed below are T cell receptor beta chains from one sample, sequenced in a study of response to subunit inactivated influenza vaccine. From the RT-PCR reads, TCRdb called clonotypes with MiXCR, one entry per CDR3 protein. The sample holds around 570,000 distinct CDR3 sequences; under 9% are singletons and the top ten take 10% to 15%. This sample comprised PBMCs from blood, obtained 23 months after vaccination. These receptors originate from a man aged 45 to 75 who received an inactivated influenza vaccine. CDR3s include the opening cysteine and the closing phenylalanine or tryptophan. The D gene is left open where the match is weak. Rows give clone size only sometimes, using once, few, many, or a class for an expanded clone.

V gene: TRBV4-1; clone size: .; D gene: .; J gene: TRBJ2-1; CDR3 DNA: TGCGCCAGCAGCCAATTAACTGTCCTCAATGAGCAGTTCTTC; CDR3 protein: CASSQLTVLNEQFF
V gene: TRBV9; clone size: .; D gene: .; J gene: TRBJ1-3; CDR3 DNA: TGTGCCAGCAGCCCCTCGTCAGGGCAGAACACCATATATTTT; CDR3 protein: CASSPSSGQNTIYF
V gene: TRBV3-1; clone size: .; D gene: .; J gene: TRBJ2-1; CDR3 DNA: TGTGCCAGCAGCCAAGTTTTTGGGACTCCGTACAATGAGCAGTTCTTC; CDR3 protein: CASSQVFGTPYNEQFF
V gene: TRBV11-2; clone size: medium-sized; D gene: .; J gene: TRBJ2-1; CDR3 DNA: TGTGCCAGCAGCTTAGGCGGTGTAGAGCAGTTCTTC; CDR3 protein: CASSLGGVEQFF
V gene: TRBV5-6; clone size: .; D gene: .; J gene: TRBJ1-2; CDR3 DNA: TGTGCCAGCAGCTCGGGGGGCCAGAACTATGGCTACACCTTC; CDR3 protein: CASSSGGQNYGYTF
V gene: TRBV5-5; clone size: few; D gene: .; J gene: TRBJ2-2; CDR3 DNA: TGTGCCAGCAGCTTGGGAGGGGGTCTGACCACCGGGGAGCTGTTTTTT; CDR3 protein: CASSLGGGLTTGELFF
V gene: TRBV25-1; clone size: few; D gene: TRBD1; J gene: TRBJ2-7; CDR3 DNA: TGTGCCAGCAGTTCTCGGGACAGGGCCCACGAGCAGTACTTC; CDR3 protein: CASSSRDRAHEQYF
V gene: TRBV18; clone size: few; D gene: .; J gene: TRBJ2-5; CDR3 DNA: TGTGCCAGCTCACCACTTGCGGGGAGTGGAGGACCCCTACAAGAGACCCAGTACTTC; CDR3 protein: CASSPLAGSGGPLQETQYF
V gene: TRBV20-1; clone size: many; D gene: .; J gene: TRBJ2-7; CDR3 DNA: TGCAGTGCCATAAAACCACCTTGGGACGAGCAGTACTTC; CDR3 protein: CSAIKPPWDEQYF
V gene: TRBV6-5; clone size: few; D gene: .; J gene: TRBJ2-4; CDR3 DNA: TGTGCCAGCAGTTACTCCGCGGGAGCCAAAAACATTCAGTACTTC; CDR3 protein: CASSYSAGAKNIQYF